One and the same sample provided the 22 T cell receptor beta chains below, sequenced in a study of T cells expressing NK-cell markers. TCRdb derives one entry per CDR3 protein from the 5' RACE reads, leaving out DNA. The sample's table shows 550,000 to 600,000 distinct CDR3 sequences. The material sequenced was blood T cells: a sorted CD56 or NKG2C T cell subset, CD4+ or CD8+ T cells, or bulk PBMC T cells (not recorded which). All receptors derive from a man between 18 and 35 years old in good health.

This chain connects TRBV19 to TRBJ1-5; TCRdb's D call, TRBD1, is unchecked because there is no DNA. There are 15 residues in the CDR3. CDR1 and CDR2 (germline): LNHDA, SQIVND (reference sequence). CDR3 sequence: CASSVGAGARQPQHF.

V gene TRBV20-1 combines with J gene TRBJ2-5; TCRdb's D call, TRBD2, is unchecked because there is no DNA. The CDR3 totals 14 residues. Germline CDR1 is DFQATT and CDR2 is SNEGSKA (reference sequence). The CDR3 sequence: CSALSGSVQETQYF.

The V call is TRBV12-3 or TRBV12-4, the J call TRBJ2-1; TCRdb selects TRBD1, and the lack of DNA leaves this call unchecked. CDR3 length: 15 residues. The chain's CDR3 is CASLLQTGIYNEQFF.

This sequence joins TRBV30 and TRBJ2-1. The CDR3 spans 13 residues. Germline V CDR1 and CDR2: GTSNPN, SVGIG (reference sequence). The CDR3 protein is CAWSVLALNEQFF.

This sequence joins TRBV4-3 and TRBJ2-1; TCRdb names TRBD2, which stays unverified in the absence of DNA. Germline CDR1 reads LGHNA; CDR2 reads YSLEER. This CDR3 has 14 amino acids. The CDR3 loop reads CASSLGLWTTRQFF.

V is TRBV6-5 and J is TRBJ2-1; lacking DNA, the TRBD2 call made by TCRdb goes unchecked. This CDR3 spans 14 amino acids. Germline CDR1 and CDR2: MNHEY and SVGAGI. CDR3 protein: CASSYSEGSNEQFF.

The rearrangement joins TRBV12-3 or TRBV12-4 to TRBJ2-7; the D gene TCRdb calls, TRBD1, cannot be checked with no DNA. This CDR3 has 14 residues. The CDR3 protein is CASTPDRGVYEQYF.

The V and J genes are TRBV7-2 and TRBJ2-7. This CDR3 has 14 residues. Per the germline V gene, CDR1 is SGHTA and CDR2 is FQGNSA. CDR3 region: CASSSSGSSYEQYF.

V gene TRBV5-1 combines with J gene TRBJ2-2; TCRdb proposes TRBD1, but this gene call is untestable without DNA. Germline V CDR1 and CDR2: SGHRS, YFSETQ. This CDR3 spans 16 amino acids. The CDR3 spells CASSLALNPGAGELFF.

The CDR3 region is CATESGTSGSWPYNEQFF. This chain uses TRBV24-1 with TRBJ2-1; as DNA is missing, the TRBD2 call by TCRdb cannot be tested. The CDR3 length is 18 residues. Germline V lookup: CDR1 KGHDR, CDR2 SFDVKD.

The chain combines TRBV7-2 with TRBJ2-1; no DNA is available, so the TRBD1 call from TCRdb remains unchecked. Germline V gene sequence: CDR1 SGHTA, CDR2 FQGNSA. This CDR3 spans 16 amino acids. The CDR3 sequence: CASSNRDRVIFHEQFF.

V is TRBV12-5 and J is TRBJ2-2; with no DNA, the TCRdb D assignment of TRBD2 cannot be verified. This CDR3 is built from 18 residues. Germline-derived CDR1 and CDR2 are LGHNT and FRNRAP. The CDR3 reads CASGTGTSGISNTGELFF.

The rearrangement joins TRBV6-2 or TRBV6-3 to TRBJ2-2. Germline V CDR1 and CDR2: MNHEY, SVGEGT. The CDR3 totals 11 residues. The CDR3: CATATGGELFF.

The rearrangement joins TRBV2 to TRBJ2-7; absent DNA, TCRdb's TRBD2 call cannot be checked. Germline-derived CDR1 and CDR2 are SNHLY and FYNNEI. The CDR3 loop spans 15 amino acids. CDR3 amino acids: CASSPGRGSSYEQYF.

The rearrangement uses TRBV18 and TRBJ2-6; checking the TCRdb D call of TRBD1 is not possible without DNA. The CDR3 is made up of 19 amino acids. CDR1 and CDR2 (germline): KGHSH, LQKENI. This chain's CDR3 is CASSRVTGTANSGANVLTF.

The V call is TRBV12-3 or TRBV12-4, the J call TRBJ2-7; TCRdb's D gene call, TRBD1, goes unchecked for lack of DNA. The CDR3 length is 14 residues. CDR3 sequence: CASSPTGGWGEQYF.

V usage is TRBV9 and J usage is TRBJ2-1; without DNA, the TCRdb call of TRBD1 cannot be checked. Germline values: CDR1 SGDLS, CDR2 YYNGEE. This CDR3 comprises 16 residues. The CDR3 loop reads CASSAYGQVNYNEQFF.

Here the CDR3 reads CASSLSQGVLGEQYF. The chain uses TRBV5-5 and TRBJ2-7; the TCRdb call, TRBD1, lacks DNA for checking. CDR3 length equals 15 residues. CDR1 and CDR2 (germline): SGHKS, YYEKEE (reference sequence).

The chain employs TRBV9 and TRBJ2-2. Germline CDR1 reads SGDLS; CDR2 reads YYNGEE. This CDR3 contains 17 residues. CDR3 region: CAASVSAEFANTGELFF.

CDR3 residues: CASSYNRGPLGMTEAFF. This chain links TRBV6-5 with TRBJ1-1; TCRdb indicates TRBD1, and absent DNA this call remains unverified. The CDR3 totals 17 residues. CDR1 is MNHEY, CDR2 SVGAGI, per germline.

The chain combines TRBV3-1 with TRBJ2-1; TCRdb lists TRBD2, though no DNA is available to test this call. Per germline, CDR1 LGHDT and CDR2 YNNKEL (reference sequence). The CDR3 length is 20 residues. The CDR3 region is CASSQPNLPGLAGVGNEQFF.

The chain combines TRBV14 with TRBJ2-1; as DNA is missing, the TRBD1 call by TCRdb cannot be tested. The CDR3 has 16 residues. Germline lookup yields CDR1 SGHDN and CDR2 FVKESK. This CDR3 reads CASSQAPGQGSDEQFF.